This T cell receptor (beta chain) was observed in a study of blood T cell repertoires in COVID-19. Study-wide context: Sample material is recorded as cDNA or gDNA derived from T cells, B-cell-depleted T cells, or PBMCs.

Germline V gene data show CDR1 as SGDLS and CDR2 as YYNGEE. The ends were cut back, 2 bases at V and 1 base at J, with 13 bases in the middle. This CDR3 contains 16 residues. In the authors' methods: Reference gene primers were amplified, and this amplification served to estimate nucleated cell counts. Sequencing used immunoSEQ multiplex PCR; TCRdb keeps in-frame clones, though not all of them. Clone size and the V and J calls come from that table; the DNA yielded D and trimming. The table includes approximately 340,000 clones, over 80% detected once. Sequencing was done on a sample of peripheral blood. The chain recombines TRBV9 with TRBJ1-3; D is unresolved. This receptor was identified in a man under 40 with COVID-19, enrolled during active disease. The DNA of the CDR3 is TGTGCCAGCAGCGTTGTGGGAGAGCCTTCTGGAAACACCATATATTTT. Amino acid sequence: CASSVVGEPSGNTIYF.